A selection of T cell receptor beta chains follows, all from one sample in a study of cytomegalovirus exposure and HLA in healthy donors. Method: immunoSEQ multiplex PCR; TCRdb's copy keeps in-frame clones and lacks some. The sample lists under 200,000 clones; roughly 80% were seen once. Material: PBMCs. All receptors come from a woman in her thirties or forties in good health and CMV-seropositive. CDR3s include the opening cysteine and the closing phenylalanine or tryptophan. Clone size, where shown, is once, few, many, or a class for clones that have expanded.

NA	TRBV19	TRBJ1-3	CASGRDSVTGNTIYF
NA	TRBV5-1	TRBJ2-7	CASSGGASGRYDEQYF
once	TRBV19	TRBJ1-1	CATRQGALGRGGRNTEAFF
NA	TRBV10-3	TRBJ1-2	CAISESRQVGADGYTF
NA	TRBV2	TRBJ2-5	CASSVLGQALETQYF
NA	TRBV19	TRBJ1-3	CASSRRQAPGNTIYF
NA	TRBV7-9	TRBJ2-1	CASSSLWQGWQFF
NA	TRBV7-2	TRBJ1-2	CASSPYRQGADGYTF
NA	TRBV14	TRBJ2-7	CASSQEEGAPTYEQYF
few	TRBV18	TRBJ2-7	CASSLGQGNSGYEQYF
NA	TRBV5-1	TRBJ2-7	CASNPSSGRLHEQYF
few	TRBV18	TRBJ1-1	CASSTDRVNTEAFF
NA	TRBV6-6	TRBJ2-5	CASSFAGTSGQETQYF
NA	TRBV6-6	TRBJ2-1	CALGTSGRSSYNEQFF
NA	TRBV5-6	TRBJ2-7	CASSFLGSEQYF
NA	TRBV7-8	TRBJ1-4	CASRTGTTTNEKLFF
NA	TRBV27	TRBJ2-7	CASRTHGDYEQYF
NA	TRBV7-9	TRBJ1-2	CSSSTSDGRAGGYTF
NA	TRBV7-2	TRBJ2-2	CASSGTGPNTGELFF
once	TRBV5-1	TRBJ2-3	CASSLEEAGGRAQDTQYF
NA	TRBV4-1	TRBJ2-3	CASIRLAGGPTDTQYF
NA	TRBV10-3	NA	CAIRGLAGLDEQYF
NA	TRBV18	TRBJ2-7	CASSQSSGRRYYEQYF
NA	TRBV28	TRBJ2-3	CASSGTGDIDTQYF
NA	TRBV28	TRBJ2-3	CASSLSYSNYF
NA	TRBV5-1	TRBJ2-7	CASSLAKGGGPHEQYF
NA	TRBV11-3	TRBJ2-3	CASSPLTSSTQYF
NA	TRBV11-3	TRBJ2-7	CASSLDPYYEQYF
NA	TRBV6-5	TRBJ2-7	CASSLMTGDYEQYF